This T cell receptor beta chain emerged from a study of control samples from healthy donors and cancer patients. Repertoires were generated with immunoSEQ multiplex PCR, while TCRdb's copy carries only in-frame clones and drops some. The table records about 170,000 clones, 91% of them present only once. V trimming: 6 bases; J trimming: 5 bases; junction bases outside the gene matches: 8. CDR3 length: 16 residues. In germline, CDR1 is MDHEN, CDR2 SYDVKM. V is TRBV28 and J is TRBJ2-2, with TRBD2 matching 11 bases. The receptor's source is a young woman in good health. Source material: blood. CDR3: CASSLTSGRKTGELFF. The CDR3 nucleotides read TGTGCCAGCAGCCTTACTAGCGGGAGAAAAACCGGGGAGCTGTTTTTT. Drawing the rest from reference TRBV28 and TRBJ2-2, the complete variable domain is DVKVTQSSRYLVKRTGEKVFLECVQDMDHENMFWYRQDPGLGLRLIYFSYDVKMKEKGDIPEGYSVSREKKERFSLILESASTNQTSMYLCASSLTSGRKTGELFFGEGSRLTVL.